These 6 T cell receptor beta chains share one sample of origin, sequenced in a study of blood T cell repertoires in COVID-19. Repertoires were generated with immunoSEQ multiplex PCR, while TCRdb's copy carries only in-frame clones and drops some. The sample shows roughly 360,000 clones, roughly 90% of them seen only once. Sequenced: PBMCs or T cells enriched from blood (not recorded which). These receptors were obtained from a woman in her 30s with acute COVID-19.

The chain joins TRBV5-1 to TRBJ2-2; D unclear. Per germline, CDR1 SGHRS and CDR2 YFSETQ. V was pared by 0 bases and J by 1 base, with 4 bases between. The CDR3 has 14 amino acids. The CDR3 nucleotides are TGCGCCAGCAGCTTGGCCGTGAACACCGGGGAGCTGTTTTTT. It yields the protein CASSLAVNTGELFF.

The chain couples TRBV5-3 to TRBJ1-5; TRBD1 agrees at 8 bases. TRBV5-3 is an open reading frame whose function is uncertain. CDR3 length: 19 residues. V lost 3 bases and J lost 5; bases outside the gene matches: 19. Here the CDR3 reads CARSCWRSLDRVGDQPQHF. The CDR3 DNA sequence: TGTGCCAGAAGCTGTTGGCGGTCCTTGGACAGGGTGGGCGATCAGCCCCAGCATTTT.

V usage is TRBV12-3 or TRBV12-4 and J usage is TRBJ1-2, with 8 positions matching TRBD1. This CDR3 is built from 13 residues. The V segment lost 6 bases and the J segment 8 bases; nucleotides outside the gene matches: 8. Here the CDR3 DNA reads TGTGCCAGCAGCTTGGGACAGGTGACGGGCTACACCTTC. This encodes CASSLGQVTGYTF.

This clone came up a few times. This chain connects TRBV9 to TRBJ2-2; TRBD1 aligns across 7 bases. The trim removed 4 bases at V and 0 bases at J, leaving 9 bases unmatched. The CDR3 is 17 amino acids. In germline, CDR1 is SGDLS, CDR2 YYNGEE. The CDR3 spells CASSSGSGTANTGELFF. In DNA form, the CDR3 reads TGTGCCAGCAGCTCAGGTAGTGGGACAGCGAACACCGGGGAGCTGTTTTTT.

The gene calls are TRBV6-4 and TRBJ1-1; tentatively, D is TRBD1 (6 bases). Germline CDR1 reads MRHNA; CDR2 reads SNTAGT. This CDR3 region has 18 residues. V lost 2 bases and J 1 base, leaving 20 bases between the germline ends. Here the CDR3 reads CASSDQGPVGQTNTEAFF. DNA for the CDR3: TGTGCCAGCAGTGACCAGGGCCCGGTTGGACAGACGAACACTGAAGCTTTCTTT.

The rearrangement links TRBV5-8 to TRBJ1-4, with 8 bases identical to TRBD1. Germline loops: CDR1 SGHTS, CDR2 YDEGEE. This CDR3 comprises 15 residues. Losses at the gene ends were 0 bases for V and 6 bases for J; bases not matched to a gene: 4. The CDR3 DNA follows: TGTGCCAGCAGCTTGGGACAGGGGCGGCATGAAAAACTGTTTTTT. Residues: CASSLGQGRHEKLFF.